Shown below are 3 T cell receptor beta chains from a single sample sequenced in a study of blood T cell repertoires in COVID-19. Clones were read by immunoSEQ multiplex PCR, and TCRdb kept only the in-frame ones, dropping some. Among about 40,000 clones listed, around 91% were seen once. Sequencing input: peripheral blood. The source is a man between 45 and 60 years old with active COVID-19.

V usage is TRBV5-1 and J usage is TRBJ2-5; 7 bases fit TRBD1. This CDR3 region has 16 residues. V lost 2 bases, J lost 5 bases, and 12 bases stayed unmatched. Germline assignment: CDR1 SGHRS and CDR2 YFSETQ. CDR3 DNA: TGCGCCAGCAGCTTTCAAGGGGGCTTGATCTCGGAGACCCAGTACTTC. It encodes CASSFQGGLISETQYF.

The V and J genes are TRBV18 and TRBJ2-5; 8 bases agree with TRBD2. This CDR3 is built from 18 residues. V lost 6 bases to trimming and J lost 4 bases; unmatched junction nucleotides: 19. CDR1 KGHSH and CDR2 LQKENI come from the germline V gene. The CDR3 DNA reads TGTGCCAGCTCCCGGAAGTCGGCTAGCGGGTTACTGGGAGAGACCCAGTACTTC. This gives the protein CASSRKSASGLLGETQYF.

The rearrangement links TRBV3-1 (or the pseudogene TRBV3-2) to TRBJ1-3; D is possibly TRBD1 (6 bases). V was cut by 0 bases and J by 0 bases, with 12 bases left in between. This CDR3 has 17 residues. Germline V gives CDR1 LGHDT, CDR2 YNNKEL (reference sequence). CDR3 in DNA: TGTGCCAGCAGCCAAGAATCGGGACACCTCTCTGGAAACACCATATATTTT. It specifies CASSQESGHLSGNTIYF.